This T cell receptor beta chain was recovered during a study of OX40 agonist ivuxolimab in advanced cancers. Study overall: Among those treated, three patients had partial responses, one with hepatocellular carcinoma and two with cutaneous melanoma.

Only in-frame clones appear in the TCRdb table, and some are missing; sequencing was by immunoSEQ multiplex PCR. Altogether about 82,000 clones are present, 70% to 90% being singletons, with the ten largest covering about 0.76%. Germline CDR1 and CDR2: KGHSH and LQKENI. The CDR3 has 15 amino acids. V lost 3 bases, J lost 5 bases, and 9 bases stayed unmatched. Sequencing used CD4+ or CD8+ T cells sorted from blood, obtained in a trial of the OX40 agonist ivuxolimab. The receptor was isolated from an adult with an advanced solid tumor such as melanoma, head and neck, liver or kidney cancer. V usage is TRBV18 and J usage is TRBJ2-7; 8 nucleotides align to TRBD1. For the CDR3, the DNA is TGTGCCAGCTCACCTACCAGACAGGGGTGGAACGAGCAGTACTTC. Protein product: CASSPTRQGWNEQYF.